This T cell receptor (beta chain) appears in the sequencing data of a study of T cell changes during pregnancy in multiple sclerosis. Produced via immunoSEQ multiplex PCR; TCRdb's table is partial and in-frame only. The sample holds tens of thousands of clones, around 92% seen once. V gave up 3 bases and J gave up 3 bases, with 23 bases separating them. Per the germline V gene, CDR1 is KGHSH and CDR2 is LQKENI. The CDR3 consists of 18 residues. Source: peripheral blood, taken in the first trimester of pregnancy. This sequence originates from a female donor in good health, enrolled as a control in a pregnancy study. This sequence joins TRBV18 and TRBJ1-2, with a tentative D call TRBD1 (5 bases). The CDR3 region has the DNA TGTGCCAGCTCACCGGTCCGTGCGGGGGGAGGGAGTGACTATGGCTACACCTTC. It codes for CASSPVRAGGGSDYGYTF.